These 31 T cell receptor beta chains originate from one sample sequenced in a study of human T cells and chemical hapten exposure. TCRdb used MiXCR to reprocess the RACE reads, holding one entry per CDR3 protein. The table records around 120,000 distinct CDR3 sequences, approximately 13% of them present only once. Specified time point: pre-sensitization, week 0. As to treatment: therapeutic diphenylcyclopropenone sensitization with weekly scalp DPC. This specimen was whole blood, taken in connection with sensitization to the hapten diphenylcyclopropenone (DPC). All receptors derive from a woman younger than 30 with alopecia areata. Some clones in this sample may be carry-over from other donors' samples.

The chain recombines TRBV7-2 with TRBJ2-2; D gene unclear. Trimming took off 1 base at V and 2 bases at J, with 5 bases between the two ends. This CDR3 has 14 residues. Germline V lookup: CDR1 SGHTA, CDR2 FQGNSA. This CDR3 reads CASSLGINTGELFF. The CDR3 DNA reads as TGTGCCAGCAGCTTAGGGATAAACACCGGGGAGCTGTTTTTT.

This clonotype was detected a few times. The chain links TRBV7-2 to TRBJ2-6, with a tentative D call TRBD1 (6 bases). V dropped 0 bases and J dropped 2 bases, with 8 bases sitting between them. This CDR3 is built from 16 residues. CDR1 is SGHTA and CDR2 is FQGNSA in the germline V gene. The CDR3, as DNA: TGTGCCAGCAGCTTAGCGGGGACACCTGGGGCCAACGTCCTGACTTTC. It is translated as CASSLAGTPGANVLTF.

This clonotype was seen at least ten times. The chain links TRBV20-1 to TRBJ2-3; 7 bases align to TRBD2. This CDR3 comprises 15 residues. The germline V gene encodes CDR1 DFQATT and CDR2 SNEGSKA (reference sequence). Trimming removed 0 bases from V and 2 bases from J; junction bases left unmatched: 5. The CDR3 nucleotides are TGCAGTGCTAGAGATCCAGCGGGGAACACAGATACGCAGTATTTT. This gives the protein CSARDPAGNTDTQYF.

This clonotype has only one observation. Possible read error: a much larger clone is one base away. The J gene is TRBJ2-5, the V gene TRBV6-2 or TRBV6-3; a possible D gene is TRBD2 (5 bases). Germline CDR1 and CDR2: MNHEY and SVGEGT. The V gene lost 11 bases and the J gene lost 5 bases, with 15 bases spanning the gap. This CDR3 spans 12 amino acids. The CDR3 region is CAGGWGTETQYF. DNA of the CDR3: TGTGCCGGCGGGTGGGGAACCGAGACCCAGTACTTC.

The rearrangement links TRBV9 to TRBJ2-3; 8 nucleotides agree with TRBD2. The length of the CDR3 is 17 residues. The germline CDR1 and CDR2 sequences are SGDLS and YYNGEE. Trimming took 0 bases from V and 2 from J; bases not matched to a gene: 8. CDR3 bases: TGTGCCAGCAGCGTAGCTACCGTAGCGGGGCCCACAGATACGCAGTATTTT. Residues: CASSVATVAGPTDTQYF.

The table lists this clonotype with many counts. This rearrangement joins TRBV3-1 to TRBJ1-6, with D tentatively TRBD1 (6 bases). V lost 3 bases and J 6 bases, leaving 9 bases between the germline ends. The CDR3 spans 14 residues. In germline, CDR1 is LGHDT, CDR2 YNNKEL (reference sequence). CDR3 residues: CASSHGRGNSPLHF. The CDR3 DNA reads as TGTGCCAGCAGCCACGGCAGGGGTAATTCACCCCTCCACTTT.

The rearrangement uses TRBV6-6 and TRBJ2-7; the D gene is possibly TRBD2 (6 bases). Germline V gene data show CDR1 as MNHNY and CDR2 as SVGAGI (reference sequence). The V and J ends lost 4 bases and 3 bases respectively, with 16 bases between them. The CDR3 is 15 amino acids. This CDR3 reads CASSSRPTSFYEQYF. In DNA form, the CDR3 reads TGTGCCAGCAGTTCCCGCCCGACTAGTTTCTACGAGCAGTACTTC.

This clonotype occurred many times. This sequence joins TRBV4-2 and TRBJ1-1; 7 bases align to TRBD1. Losses at the gene ends were 0 bases for V and 5 bases for J; bases not matched to a gene: 9. Germline assignment: CDR1 LGHNA and CDR2 YNFKEQ. This CDR3 is built from 16 residues. The CDR3 bases are TGTGCCAGCAGCCAAGATGGAGGTACAGGGGCTACTGAAGCTTTCTTT. Translated: CASSQDGGTGATEAFF.

This clonotype was seen a handful of times. The rearrangement joins TRBV6-2 or TRBV6-3 to TRBJ2-1; D possibly matches TRBD1 or TRBD2 (5 bases each). The CDR3 is 15 residues long. Per germline, CDR1 MNHEY and CDR2 SVGEGT. Trimming cost V 6 bases and J 0 bases, with 12 bases left between them. The CDR3 here is CASSWGRSSYNEQFF. The CDR3 DNA sequence: TGTGCCAGCAGCTGGGGACGGAGCTCCTACAATGAGCAGTTCTTC.

The chain is built from TRBV29-1 and TRBJ2-5, with unresolved D. V was clipped by 4 bases and J by 2 bases, with 5 bases between them. Germline V gene data show CDR1 as SQVTM and CDR2 as ANQGSEA. There are 11 residues in the CDR3. This CDR3 is CSVARQETQYF. In DNA form, the CDR3 reads TGCAGCGTTGCCCGGCAAGAGACCCAGTACTTC.

This clonotype was observed many times. The chain recombines TRBV6-5 with TRBJ1-1; a possible D gene is TRBD1 (6 bases). Germline CDR1 and CDR2: MNHEY and SVGAGI. V was shortened by 2 bases and J by 5 bases, with 9 bases between the two germline ends. The CDR3 totals 13 residues. Written as DNA, the CDR3 is TGTGCCAGCAGTTACCCTCAGGGGACTGAAGCTTTCTTT. This gives the protein CASSYPQGTEAFF.

This clonotype came up a few times. This chain uses TRBV28 with TRBJ2-7, with 7 bases aligning to TRBD2. Germline V gene sequence: CDR1 MDHEN, CDR2 SYDVKM. Losses at the gene ends were 3 bases for V and 2 bases for J; bases not matched to a gene: 7. The CDR3 is 15 amino acids. CDR3 sequence (DNA): TGTGCCAGCAGTTTCGGGGGGATCAGGGCCTACGAGCAGTACTTC. Its translation is CASSFGGIRAYEQYF.

The table lists this clonotype with a few counts. The gene calls are TRBV7-2 and TRBJ2-1; D ambiguous. This CDR3 is built from 15 residues. Germline CDR1 and CDR2: SGHTA and FQGNSA. V shed 7 bases and J shed 3 bases, with 16 bases lying between them. The CDR3 DNA is TGTGCCAGCAACCCACCGCCTAACTTCTACAATGAGCAGTTCTTC. This codes for CASNPPPNFYNEQFF.

The V and J genes are TRBV28 and TRBJ2-7; tentatively, D is TRBD1 or TRBD2 (5 bases each). This CDR3 contains 12 residues. The germline gives CDR1 MDHEN, CDR2 SYDVKM. Trimming removed 9 bases from V and 0 bases from J, with 9 bases in between. The CDR3, as DNA: TGTGCCAGTCGGGACGGCTCCTACGAGCAGTACTTC. Translation gives CASRDGSYEQYF.

The sample holds many counts of this clonotype. The V and J genes are TRBV20-1 and TRBJ2-1; the match to TRBD2 covers 8 bases. Germline V gives CDR1 DFQATT, CDR2 SNEGSKA (reference sequence). V lost 4 bases to trimming and J lost 9 bases; unmatched junction nucleotides: 8. The CDR3 runs to 13 residues. The CDR3 sequence: CSATTGGPLEQFF. The CDR3 DNA reads as TGCAGTGCTACCACGGGGGGGCCGCTTGAGCAGTTCTTC.

This clonotype was seen only a few times. The chain joins TRBV20-1 to TRBJ1-1; D is unresolved. Trimming removed 5 bases from V and 0 bases from J, with 25 bases in between. CDR3 length: 18 residues. The germline V gene has CDR1 DFQATT and CDR2 SNEGSKA (reference sequence). Here the CDR3 DNA reads TGCAGTGCTGGAAGAGTACTTGGTCGCCTGCTCCTGAACACTGAAGCTTTCTTT. This codes for CSAGRVLGRLLLNTEAFF.

This clonotype was detected only a few times. The chain carries TRBV27 and TRBJ2-4; 11 nucleotides line up with TRBD1. The CDR3 has 17 amino acids. Germline trimming cut 4 bases from V and 0 bases from J; bases unmatched to any gene: 5. Germline V CDR1 and CDR2: MNHEY, SMNVEV (reference sequence). The CDR3 spells CASSSWTGGIAKNIQYF. For the CDR3, the DNA is TGTGCCAGCAGTTCCTGGACAGGGGGCATAGCCAAAAACATTCAGTACTTC.

V and J are TRBV6-5 and TRBJ2-2; 7 bases align to TRBD1. The CDR3 is 14 amino acids. V was pared by 8 bases and J by 3 bases, with 6 bases of the junction left unmatched. Germline-derived CDR1 and CDR2 are MNHEY and SVGAGI. The CDR3 loop is CASYRQGDTGELFF. Here the CDR3 DNA reads TGTGCCAGCTATAGACAGGGCGACACCGGGGAGCTGTTTTTT.

In its sample, this clonotype was seen a few times. The V call is TRBV7-2, the J call TRBJ1-1; possible D gene TRBD1, 5 bases. Trimming stripped 2 bases from V and 7 bases from J, with 14 bases between. CDR3 length equals 14 residues. CDR1 is SGHTA and CDR2 is FQGNSA in the germline V gene. The CDR3 sequence: CASSLPGLGYEAFF. As DNA, the CDR3 is TGTGCCAGCAGCTTACCAGGGTTAGGGTATGAAGCTTTCTTT. Using reference TRBV7-2 and TRBJ1-1 for the parts outside the CDR3, the full variable domain is GAGVSQSPSNKVTEKGKDVELRCDPISGHTALYWYRQSLGQGLEFLIYFQGNSAPDKSGLPSDRFSAERTGGSVSTLTIQRTQQEDSAVYLCASSLPGLGYEAFFGQGTRLTVV.

This clonotype was seen only a few times. V is TRBV30 and J is TRBJ1-4; 7 bases map to TRBD1. Germline CDR1 is GTSNPN and CDR2 is SVGIG (reference sequence). Trimming removed 3 bases from V and 6 bases from J; junction bases left unmatched: 4. This CDR3 has 13 residues. In nucleotides, the CDR3 is TGTGCCTGGAGCCGACAGGGTTATGAAAAACTGTTTTTT. It codes for CAWSRQGYEKLFF.

V usage is TRBV4-3 and J usage is TRBJ1-1; tentatively, D is TRBD1 (6 bases). CDR1 is LGHNA, CDR2 YSLEER, per germline. The CDR3 covers 15 residues. Between the trimmed V and J ends, which lost 0 bases and 1 base, there was a span of 9 bases. CDR3 in DNA: TGCGCCAGCAGCCAAGACGGGGGACAGAACACTGAAGCTTTCTTT. It is translated as CASSQDGGQNTEAFF.

This chain joins TRBV7-2 and TRBJ2-3, with TRBD2 matching over 14 bases. In germline, CDR1 is SGHTA, CDR2 FQGNSA. V shed 3 bases, J shed 5 bases, and the junction held 4 bases outside the gene matches. The CDR3 has 16 amino acids. The CDR3 coding sequence is TGTGCCAGCAGCTTGACTAGCGGGGGGGCAGGAGATACGCAGTATTTT. Residues: CASSLTSGGAGDTQYF.

The V and J genes are TRBV6-2 or TRBV6-3 and TRBJ2-1, with D perhaps matching TRBD1 or TRBD2 (6 bases each). Germline V lookup: CDR1 MNHEY, CDR2 SVGEGT. The CDR3 has 14 amino acids. Trimming removed 6 bases at V and 5 bases at J, with 14 bases between. The DNA of the CDR3 is TGTGCCAGCAGAAAAAAGGGGGGTCACAATGAGCAGTTCTTC. Translated, it gives CASRKKGGHNEQFF.

This clonotype was seen at least ten times. The chain recombines TRBV14 with TRBJ1-1; 11 nucleotides match TRBD1. Per the germline V gene, CDR1 is SGHDN and CDR2 is FVKESK. This CDR3 is 16 amino acids long. Trimming removed 0 bases from V and 1 base from J; junction bases left unmatched: 1. The CDR3 spells CASSQDGTGGNTEAFF. Here the CDR3 DNA reads TGTGCCAGCAGCCAAGATGGGACAGGGGGGAACACTGAAGCTTTCTTT.

The V call is TRBV30, the J call TRBJ1-5; no reliable D call. The CDR3 is 13 residues long. Trimming took off 2 bases at V and 0 bases at J, with 5 bases between the two ends. Germline values: CDR1 GTSNPN, CDR2 SVGIG (reference sequence). This chain's CDR3 is CAWSHNSNQPQHF. CDR3 DNA: TGTGCCTGGAGTCACAATAGCAATCAGCCCCAGCATTTT.

This clonotype was seen only a few times. The J gene is TRBJ1-3, the V gene TRBV7-6, with 7 bases matching TRBD1. Germline trimming cut 4 bases from V and 1 base from J; bases unmatched to any gene: 7. Germline lookup yields CDR1 SGHVS and CDR2 FNYEAQ. The CDR3 runs to 16 residues. The CDR3 spells CASSSPTGWSGNTIYF. CDR3 in DNA: TGTGCCAGCAGCTCGCCGACAGGGTGGTCTGGAAACACCATATATTTT.

This clonotype has just a few counts. The CDR3: CASSQGAGVYEQYF. CDR3 nucleotides: TGTGCCAGCTCACAGGGGGCTGGGGTATACGAGCAGTACTTC. The chain carries TRBV18 and TRBJ2-7, with 7 bases aligning to TRBD1. V lost 4 bases, J lost 4 bases, and 7 bases stayed unmatched. Germline values: CDR1 KGHSH, CDR2 LQKENI. This CDR3 has 14 amino acids.

The gene calls are TRBV7-8 and TRBJ1-1; TRBD1 matches at 7 bases. Germline V gene lookup returns CDR1 SGHVS and CDR2 FQNEAQ. This CDR3 has 15 amino acids. Losses at the gene ends were 2 bases for V and 5 bases for J; bases not matched to a gene: 8. The CDR3 sequence is CASSLNQGGGTEAFF. The CDR3, as DNA: TGTGCCAGCAGCTTAAATCAGGGGGGAGGGACTGAAGCTTTCTTT.

This clonotype showed up just a few times. The chain combines TRBV20-1 with TRBJ1-4, with TRBD1 matching over 8 bases. The CDR3 runs 14 residues. The germline V gene has CDR1 DFQATT and CDR2 SNEGSKA (reference sequence). J lost 5 bases, V lost 6 bases, and 8 bases had no gene match. The CDR3: CSAPPTGENEKLFF. CDR3 in DNA: TGCAGTGCACCCCCGACAGGGGAGAATGAAAAACTGTTTTTT.

At least ten counts were recorded for this clonotype. The chain recombines TRBV25-1 with TRBJ2-5; D not resolved. This CDR3 has 10 amino acids. In germline, CDR1 is MGHDK, CDR2 SYGVNS. Deletions cut 7 bases from V and 5 bases from J, with 5 bases between. CDR3 residues: CASMSETQYF. DNA for the CDR3: TGTGCCAGCATGTCGGAGACCCAGTACTTC.

The V gene is TRBV9, the J gene TRBJ2-5, with D perhaps matching TRBD2 (6 bases). In germline, CDR1 is SGDLS, CDR2 YYNGEE. V shed 3 bases and J shed 1 base, with 7 bases lying between them. The CDR3 length is 13 residues. The CDR3 nucleotides read TGTGCCAGCAGCGGTAGCGGCCAAGAGACCCAGTACTTC. It is translated as CASSGSGQETQYF.